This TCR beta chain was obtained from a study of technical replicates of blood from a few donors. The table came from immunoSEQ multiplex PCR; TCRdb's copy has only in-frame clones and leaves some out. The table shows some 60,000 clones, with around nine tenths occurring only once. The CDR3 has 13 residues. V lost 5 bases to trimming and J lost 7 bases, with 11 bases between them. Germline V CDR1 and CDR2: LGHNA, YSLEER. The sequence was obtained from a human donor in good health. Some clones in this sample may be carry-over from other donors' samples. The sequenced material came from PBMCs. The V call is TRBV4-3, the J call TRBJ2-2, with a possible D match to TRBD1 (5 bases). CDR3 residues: CASSGQVLGELFF. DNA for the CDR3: TGCGCCAGCAGCGGACAAGTTCTCGGGGAGCTGTTTTTT.